One and the same sample provided the 12 T cell receptor beta chains below, sequenced in a study of radiotherapy plus CTLA-4 blockade in lung cancer (dated by TCRdb to the late 2010s). The library was built by means of the immunoSEQ multiplex PCR assay. TCRdb's version of the immuneACCESS table is confined to in-frame rearrangements and falls short of the full clone set. An unresolved V gene accounts for under half of the shortfall where checked; the remainder is of unknown origin. The sample profile shows about 39,000 clones; 79% of them were found once. Under 25% of the sample comes from the top ten. This material consisted of peripheral blood, taken from a patient treated with radiotherapy plus ipilimumab. The receptors come from a human donor with non-small cell lung cancer that progressed on radiotherapy plus ipilimumab.

The chain employs TRBV15 and TRBJ2-2; a possible D gene is TRBD1 (6 bases). Germline assignment: CDR1 LNHNV and CDR2 YYDKDF (reference sequence). Trimming left V 10 bases short and J 0 bases short, with 15 bases between. The CDR3 is 15 residues long. The CDR3 DNA reads as TGTGCCATTACGAACAGGGCTACGAACACCGGGGAGCTGTTTTTT. The encoded protein is CAITNRATNTGELFF. Looking up the rest from reference TRBV15 and TRBJ2-2 gives the full variable domain: DAMVIQNPRYQVTQFGKPVTLSCSQTLNHNVMYWYQQKSSQAPKLLFHYYDKDFNNEADTPDNFQSRRPNTSFCFLDIRSPGLGDTAMYLCAITNRATNTGELFFGEGSRLTVL.

J is TRBJ1-2 and V is TRBV6-6; D remains unclear. Trimming took off 6 bases at V and 6 bases at J, with 14 bases between the two ends. Germline V lookup: CDR1 MNHNY, CDR2 SVGAGI (reference sequence). CDR3 size: 13 residues. The CDR3 coding sequence is TGTGCCAGCAGCCGACACGGGGAGGATGGCTACACCTTC. Protein sequence: CASSRHGEDGYTF.

J is TRBJ2-5 and V is TRBV7-9; a possible D gene is TRBD2 (6 bases). The CDR3 covers 19 residues. V was shortened by 2 bases and J by 1 base, with 23 bases between the two germline ends. Looked up from germline, CDR1 is SEHNR and CDR2 is FQNEAQ (reference sequence). CDR3: CASSLPMGKRAGSQETQYF. The DNA of the CDR3 is TGTGCCAGCAGCTTACCCATGGGAAAAAGGGCGGGGTCCCAAGAGACCCAGTACTTC. Full variable domain (outside the CDR3, taken from reference TRBV7-9 and TRBJ2-5): DTGVSQNPRHKITKRGQNVTFRCDPISEHNRLYWYRQTLGQGPEFLTYFQNEAQLEKSRLLSDRFSAERPKGSFSTLEIQRTEQGDSAMYLCASSLPMGKRAGSQETQYFGPGTRLLVL.

The J gene is TRBJ1-1, the V gene TRBV7-8, with 10 bases aligning to TRBD1. V gave up 1 base and J gave up 11 bases; unmatched junction bases: 4. CDR1 and CDR2 (germline): SGHVS, FQNEAQ. The CDR3 extends over 13 amino acids. The CDR3 DNA sequence: TGTGCCAGCAGCTTAGGACAGGGGGCGGGTGCTTTCTTT. Its protein product is CASSLGQGAGAFF.

This clone was detected only a few times. The chain has TRBV2 and TRBJ1-2; a weak D match, TRBD1 (5 bases). V was trimmed by 8 bases and J by 8 bases, leaving 18 bases between them. The CDR3 is 13 residues long. Germline V gene lookup returns CDR1 SNHLY and CDR2 FYNNEI. The CDR3 region has the DNA TGTGCCAGCGAGTGGCAGGGAAGGGGCGGCTACACCTTC. As protein: CASEWQGRGGYTF.

The chain uses TRBV5-4 and TRBJ2-7; no clear D. This CDR3 is 15 amino acids long. V was shortened by 1 base and J by 0 bases, with 11 bases between the two germline ends. Germline loops: CDR1 SGHNT, CDR2 YYREEE (reference sequence). The CDR3 coding sequence is TGTGCCAGCAGCTTGAGTTTGGGCAACTCCTACGAGCAGTACTTC. Translating it yields CASSLSLGNSYEQYF.

The chain recombines TRBV2 with TRBJ2-3; D is possibly TRBD1 (5 bases). Trimming removed 3 bases from V and 3 bases from J, with 7 bases in between. In germline, CDR1 is SNHLY, CDR2 FYNNEI. The CDR3 sequence is 13 residues long. Here the CDR3 DNA reads TGTGCCAGCAGTGACAGGGCGACAGATACGCAGTATTTT. Translated, it gives CASSDRATDTQYF.

The chain employs TRBV6-5 and TRBJ2-7, with 7 positions matching TRBD1. This CDR3 is built from 13 residues. Germline CDR1 and CDR2: MNHEY and SVGAGI. J was trimmed by 2 bases and V by 5 bases; bases with no gene match: 3. CDR3: CASSPGQTYEQYF. CDR3 DNA sequence: TGTGCCAGCAGTCCGGGACAGACCTACGAGCAGTACTTC.

The V call is TRBV19, the J call TRBJ2-1; tentative D call: TRBD2 (5 bases). From germline, CDR1 is LNHDA and CDR2 SQIVND (reference sequence). The CDR3 totals 11 residues. Trimming left V 6 bases short and J 8 bases short, with 8 bases between. This chain's CDR3 is CASRRVDEQFF. The CDR3 coding sequence is TGTGCCAGTAGGAGGGTGGATGAGCAGTTCTTC.

This chain connects TRBV19 to TRBJ1-6; D is perhaps TRBD1 (5 bases). Germline assignment: CDR1 LNHDA and CDR2 SQIVND (reference sequence). Trimming stripped 6 bases from V and 4 bases from J, with 10 bases between. The CDR3 is 14 amino acids. The CDR3 is CASRAGRYNSPLHF. The CDR3 bases are TGTGCCAGTAGGGCAGGGCGATATAATTCACCCCTCCACTTT.

The table lists this clone with a few counts. The V and J genes are TRBV4-2 and TRBJ2-7; 7 nucleotides match TRBD2. CDR1 and CDR2 (germline): LGHNA, YNFKEQ. CDR3 length: 16 residues. Germline trimming cut 0 bases from V and 1 base from J; bases unmatched to any gene: 6. CDR3 in DNA: TGTGCCAGCAGCCAAGATTGGCCGGGGGGTTCCTACGAGCAGTACTTC. It yields the protein CASSQDWPGGSYEQYF.

This clone was picked up a small number of times. Here the CDR3 reads CASSVVQGSGDTQYF. The CDR3 DNA reads TGTGCCAGCAGCGTAGTTCAGGGTTCGGGAGATACGCAGTATTTT. The chain employs TRBV9 and TRBJ2-3; D is perhaps TRBD1 (5 bases). V lost 0 bases to trimming and J lost 5 bases, with 13 bases between them. The CDR3 length is 15 residues. Germline loops: CDR1 SGDLS, CDR2 YYNGEE.